This TCR beta chain is from a study of CD8+CD57+ T cells in acquired aplastic anemia. At the level of the study: Recorded DNA amounts for sorted CD4+ and CD8+ cells had an average of approximately 3.2 ug. Study-level results: No significant difference in CD8+ Simpson's diversity was found between patients and controls. Comparison of patients with controls identified 25 to 30 shared CD8+ CDR3 sequences.

CDR3 and TCR beta VDJ profiling relied on genomic DNA as the template. TCRdb called the reads again in MiXCR, with one record for every CDR3 protein. Among 150,000 to 200,000 distinct CDR3 sequences listed, 64% were seen once. This CDR3 region has 13 residues. In germline, CDR1 is DFQATT, CDR2 SNEGSKA (reference sequence). Trimming took off 3 bases at V and 4 bases at J, with 10 bases between the two ends. Note on this clonotype: Its antigen is currently unknown.

This rearrangement joins TRBV20-1 to TRBJ2-1; D is unclear. Sequenced sample: sorted CD4+, CD8+, or CD8+CD57+ T cells (not recorded which) from PBMCs. The sequence came from a human donor with severe aplastic anemia or a healthy control (not recorded which). The CDR3 region is CSARIDTYNEQFF. The CDR3 DNA reads as TGCAGTGCTAGGATCGACACGTACAATGAGCAGTTCTTC.